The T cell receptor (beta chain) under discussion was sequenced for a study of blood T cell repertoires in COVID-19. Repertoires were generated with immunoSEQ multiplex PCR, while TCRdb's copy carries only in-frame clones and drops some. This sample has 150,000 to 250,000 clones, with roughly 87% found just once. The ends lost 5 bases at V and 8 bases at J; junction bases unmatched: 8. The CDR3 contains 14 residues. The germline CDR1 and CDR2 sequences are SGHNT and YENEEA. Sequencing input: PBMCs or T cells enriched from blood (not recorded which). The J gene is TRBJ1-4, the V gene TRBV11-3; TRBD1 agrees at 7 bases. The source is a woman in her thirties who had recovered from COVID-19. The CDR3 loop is CASSRQGLSEKLFF. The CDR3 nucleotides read TGTGCCAGCAGCAGACAGGGCCTTTCGGAAAAACTGTTTTTT. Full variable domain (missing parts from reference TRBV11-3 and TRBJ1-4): EAGVVQSPRYKIIEKKQPVAFWCNPISGHNTLYWYLQNLGQGPELLIRYENEEAVDDSQLPKDRFSAERLKGVDSTLKIQPAELGDSAVYLCASSRQGLSEKLFFGSGTQLSVL.